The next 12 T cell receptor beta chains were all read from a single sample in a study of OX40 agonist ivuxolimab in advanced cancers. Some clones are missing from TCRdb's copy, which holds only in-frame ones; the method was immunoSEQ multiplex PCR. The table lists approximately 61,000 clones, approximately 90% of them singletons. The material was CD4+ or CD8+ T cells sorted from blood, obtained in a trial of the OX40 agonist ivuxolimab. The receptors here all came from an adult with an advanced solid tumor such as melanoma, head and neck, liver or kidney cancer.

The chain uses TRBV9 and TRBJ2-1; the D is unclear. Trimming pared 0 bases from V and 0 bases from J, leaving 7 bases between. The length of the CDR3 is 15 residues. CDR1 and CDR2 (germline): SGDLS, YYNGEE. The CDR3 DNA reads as TGTGCCAGCAGCGTAGCGCCGAGCTCCTACAATGAGCAGTTCTTC. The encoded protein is CASSVAPSSYNEQFF.

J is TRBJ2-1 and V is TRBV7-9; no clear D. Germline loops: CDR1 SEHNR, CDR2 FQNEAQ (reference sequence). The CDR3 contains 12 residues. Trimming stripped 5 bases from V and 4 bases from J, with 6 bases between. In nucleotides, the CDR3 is TGTGCCAGCAGCCCCCAATACAATGAGCAGTTCTTC. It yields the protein CASSPQYNEQFF.

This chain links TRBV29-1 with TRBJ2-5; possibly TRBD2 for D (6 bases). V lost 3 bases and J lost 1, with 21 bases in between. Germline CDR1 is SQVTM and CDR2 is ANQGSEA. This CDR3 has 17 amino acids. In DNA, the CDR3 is TGCAGCGTTGAGGGCGGGGTAATGATGCCCATCCAAGAGACCCAGTACTTC. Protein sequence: CSVEGGVMMPIQETQYF.

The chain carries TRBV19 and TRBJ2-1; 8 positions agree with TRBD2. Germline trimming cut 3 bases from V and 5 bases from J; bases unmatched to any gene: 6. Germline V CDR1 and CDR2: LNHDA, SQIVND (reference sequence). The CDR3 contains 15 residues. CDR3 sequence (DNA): TGTGCCAGTAGTATTAACAGCGGGGGAAACAATGAGCAGTTCTTC. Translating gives CASSINSGGNNEQFF.

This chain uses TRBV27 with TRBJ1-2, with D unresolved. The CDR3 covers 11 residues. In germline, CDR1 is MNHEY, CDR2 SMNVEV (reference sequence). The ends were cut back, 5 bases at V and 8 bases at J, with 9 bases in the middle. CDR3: CASSPGWGYTF. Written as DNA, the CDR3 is TGTGCCAGCAGTCCGGGGTGGGGCTACACCTTC.

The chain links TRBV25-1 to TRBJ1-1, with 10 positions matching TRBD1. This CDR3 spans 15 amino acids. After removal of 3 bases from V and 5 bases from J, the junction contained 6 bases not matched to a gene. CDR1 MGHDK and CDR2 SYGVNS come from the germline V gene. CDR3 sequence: CASSDPTGGQTEAFF. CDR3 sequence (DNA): TGTGCCAGCAGTGATCCGACAGGGGGCCAAACTGAAGCTTTCTTT.

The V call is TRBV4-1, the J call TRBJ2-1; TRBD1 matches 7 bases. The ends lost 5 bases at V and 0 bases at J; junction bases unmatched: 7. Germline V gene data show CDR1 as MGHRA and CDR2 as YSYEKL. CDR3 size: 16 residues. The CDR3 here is CASSTQGVHSYNEQFF. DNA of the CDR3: TGCGCCAGCAGCACGCAGGGGGTTCACTCCTACAATGAGCAGTTCTTC.

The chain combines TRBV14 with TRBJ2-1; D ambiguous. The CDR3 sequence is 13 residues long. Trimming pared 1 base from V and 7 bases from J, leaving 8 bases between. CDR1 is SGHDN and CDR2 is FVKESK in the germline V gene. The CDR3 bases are TGTGCCAGCAGCCAAGTGACGGTAAATGAGCAGTTCTTC. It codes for CASSQVTVNEQFF. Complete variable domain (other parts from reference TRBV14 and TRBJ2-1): EAGVTQFPSHSVIEKGQTVTLRCDPISGHDNLYWYRRVMGKEIKFLLHFVKESKQDESGMPNNRFLAERTGGTYSTLKVQPAELEDSGVYFCASSQVTVNEQFFGPGTRLTVL.

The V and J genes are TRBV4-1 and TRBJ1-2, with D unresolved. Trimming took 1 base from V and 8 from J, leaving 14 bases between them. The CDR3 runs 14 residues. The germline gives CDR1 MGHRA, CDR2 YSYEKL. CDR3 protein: CASSQVVRQSGYTF. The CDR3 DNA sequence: TGCGCCAGCAGCCAAGTAGTCAGGCAAAGCGGCTACACCTTC.

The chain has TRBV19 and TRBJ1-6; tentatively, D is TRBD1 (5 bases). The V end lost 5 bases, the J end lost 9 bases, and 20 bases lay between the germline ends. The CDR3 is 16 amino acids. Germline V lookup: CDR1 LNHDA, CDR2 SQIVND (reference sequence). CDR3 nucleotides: TGTGCCAGTAGTCCGTATGGGGCCAGAGTTGGTTCACCCCTCCACTTT. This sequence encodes CASSPYGARVGSPLHF.

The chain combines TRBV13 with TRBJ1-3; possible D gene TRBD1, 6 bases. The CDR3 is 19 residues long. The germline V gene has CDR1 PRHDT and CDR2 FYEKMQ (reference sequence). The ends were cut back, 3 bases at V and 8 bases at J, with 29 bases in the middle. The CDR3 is CASSLESSTVGGSGDTIYF. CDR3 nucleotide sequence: TGTGCCAGCAGCTTGGAAAGTAGTACGGTGGGGGGCTCCGGGGACACCATATATTTT.

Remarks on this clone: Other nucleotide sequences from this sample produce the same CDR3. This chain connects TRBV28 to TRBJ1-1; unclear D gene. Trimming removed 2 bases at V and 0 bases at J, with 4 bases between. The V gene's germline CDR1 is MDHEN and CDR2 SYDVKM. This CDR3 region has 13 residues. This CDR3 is CASSLGVNTEAFF. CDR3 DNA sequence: TGTGCCAGCAGTTTAGGGGTGAACACTGAAGCTTTCTTT.